This T cell receptor (beta chain) was found in a study of spatial heterogeneity in lung cancer. Study-wide findings and caveats: In tumors, expanded intratumoral alpha and beta TCR counts tracked mutation counts.

Via MiXCR, TCRdb re-called the 5' RACE reads, giving one row per CDR3 protein. The sample yields 5,000 to 6,000 distinct CDR3 sequences, about 14% seen once. Time point meaning: sample taken at primary tumor resection. Within the sample, this clonotype is medium-sized. Antigen specificity is unknown. Since the library was made to target alpha chains, this beta chain is a stray read and its abundance is not meaningful. The germline CDR1 and CDR2 sequences are LGHDT and YNNKEL (reference sequence). CDR3 length: 14 amino acids. Deletions cut 1 base from V and 9 bases from J, with 13 bases between. This specimen consisted of lung tumor tissue, obtained at surgery. The TCR sequence derives from a male donor with early-stage non-small cell lung cancer. The J gene is TRBJ1-5, the V gene TRBV3-1, with D possibly being TRBD1 (6 bases). This CDR3 reads CASSQATGGAPQHF. CDR3 DNA sequence: TGTGCCAGCAGCCAAGCGACAGGCGGGGCGCCCCAGCATTTT.